This is a list of T cell receptor beta chains from one sample in a study of regulatory T cells in long-lasting Graves disease. TCRdb independently ran MiXCR on the multiplex PCR reads; one entry per CDR3 protein. Among roughly 530,000 distinct CDR3 sequences listed, about 15% were seen once. The data were also submitted as part of a second study, on T cells in Graves' hyperthyroidism and ophthalmopathy.

The material was peripheral blood mononuclear cells (PBMCs), obtained at new diagnosis, from a patient treated with antithyroid drugs. These receptors came from a woman aged 40 to 65 with Graves disease. Each CDR3 is given with its conserved first and last residue. Size is stated for part of the rows, as once, few or many counts, or as a class when the clone is expanded.

length: 13; V: TRBV11-2; size: -; CDR3: CASSLVDPETQYF
length: 17; V: TRBV6-2/TRBV6-3; size: -; CDR3: CASSYRIVRDSTGELFF
length: 15; V: TRBV6-2/TRBV6-3; size: many; CDR3: CASSYDSPSSYEQYF
length: 14; V: TRBV29-1; size: -; CDR3: CSVEGQGIGNTIYF
length: 14; V: TRBV10-1; size: -; CDR3: CASSELTSGGTEYF
length: 16; V: TRBV5-1; size: few; CDR3: CASSLVGGSAKNIQYF
length: 13; V: TRBV7-3; size: many; CDR3: CASSFAENNEQFF
length: 19; V: TRBV12-3/TRBV12-4; size: many; CDR3: CASTPGLAGGLSSYNEQFF
length: 13; V: TRBV6-5; size: -; CDR3: CASSYSGGNTIYF
length: 15; V: TRBV5-6; size: few; CDR3: CASSFWGLPPYEQYF
length: 14; V: TRBV12-3/TRBV12-4; size: few; CDR3: CASSQSGRNEKLFF
length: 14; V: TRBV15; size: few; CDR3: CATSRFRGGDIQYF
length: 13; V: TRBV10-1; size: few; CDR3: CASSGIPQTEAFF
length: 13; V: TRBV12-3/TRBV12-4; size: few; CDR3: CASSLGRAAEAFF
length: 17; V: TRBV15; size: -; CDR3: CATSRDISGGKSTEAFF
length: 13; V: TRBV19; size: -; CDR3: CASRNRLLGELFF
length: 14; V: TRBV28; size: many; CDR3: CASSLRMLNTEAFF
length: 13; V: TRBV10-3; size: -; CDR3: CAISDLAGDGYTF
length: 14; V: TRBV6-5; size: -; CDR3: CASSWGSWDQPQHF
length: 11; V: TRBV15; size: many; CDR3: CATSSLTEAFF
length: 15; V: TRBV6-1; size: many; CDR3: CAVRDRERANTEAFF
length: 11; V: TRBV29-1; size: few; CDR3: CSAYTTDTQYF
length: 15; V: TRBV7-9; size: few; CDR3: CASSGEGMSYNEQFF
length: 15; V: TRBV5-1; size: few; CDR3: CASRASGGSTDTQYF
length: 15; V: TRBV11-2; size: many; CDR3: CASSLGTRHGNEQFF
length: 16; V: TRBV6-1; size: -; CDR3: CASSSGTSGRREEQYF
length: 15; V: TRBV2; size: many; CDR3: CASMASSGGAYEQYF
length: 15; V: TRBV3-1; size: many; CDR3: CASSLRTSGLEAQYF
length: 15; V: TRBV18; size: -; CDR3: CASSPLAASSYEQYF
length: 15; V: TRBV19; size: -; CDR3: CASSIRGAQNTEAFF
length: 15; V: TRBV9; size: few; CDR3: CASSPRDRGEETQYF
length: 14; V: TRBV7-2; size: few; CDR3: CASRGGTFAGELFF
length: 15; V: TRBV5-1; size: few; CDR3: CASRDPAGVADTQYF
length: 17; V: TRBV6-2/TRBV6-3; size: -; CDR3: CASSYTSGTGDNSPLHF
length: 14; V: TRBV2; size: few; CDR3: CASSPGRHNSPLHF
length: 13; V: TRBV27; size: few; CDR3: CATRSGRSHEQYF
length: 12; V: TRBV30; size: many; CDR3: CAWDRANSPLHF
length: 15; V: TRBV20-1; size: -; CDR3: CSARTSGKWTYEQYF
length: 15; V: TRBV28; size: many; CDR3: CASSLRDRDLQKLFF
length: 14; V: TRBV29-1; size: -; CDR3: CSVVVGQGLLTQYF
length: 15; V: TRBV7-9; size: few; CDR3: CASIHNSRLQETQYF
length: 16; V: TRBV6-1; size: few; CDR3: CASSEWWESSYNEQFF
length: 15; V: TRBV12-3/TRBV12-4; size: many; CDR3: CASSSYRVNVSEAFF
length: 16; V: TRBV7-2; size: many; CDR3: CASSPRGGLINQPQHF
length: 16; V: TRBV3-1; size: many; CDR3: CASSQAVTGGAHEQYF
length: 18; V: TRBV10-3; size: few; CDR3: CAISPDRAQGFIRNTIYF
length: 19; V: TRBV27; size: few; CDR3: CASSPHAGRLSSYNSPLHF
length: 18; V: TRBV5-1; size: few; CDR3: CASTLIPGQGLGGETQYF
length: 12; V: TRBV29-1; size: many; CDR3: CSVGGPNYGYTF
length: 11; V: TRBV30; size: few; CDR3: CAWSVTGGYTF
length: 14; V: TRBV6-1; size: many; CDR3: CASSRTSGIYEQYF
length: 15; V: TRBV20-1; size: many; CDR3: CSARVRQGKAYEQYF
length: 14; V: TRBV6-1; size: many; CDR3: CASLGTVNNQPQHF